This T cell receptor beta chain was profiled in a study of T cells after yellow fever vaccination. A 5'RACE template-switching step, the method used to make TCR cDNA, added a universal primer site and UMIs. MiXCR was run by TCRdb on the 5' RACE reads, yielding one entry per CDR3 protein. The sample contains about 310,000 distinct CDR3 sequences, 3.6% of which appear only once. The table lists this clonotype with a few counts. V lost 4 bases and J lost 2; bases outside the gene matches: 2. Germline-derived CDR1 and CDR2 are SQVTM and ANQGSEA. The CDR3 runs 13 residues. The chain couples TRBV29-1 to TRBJ2-7; 10 bases are shared with TRBD2. The sequence came from a young man who received the YFV17D yellow fever vaccine. This sample comprised PBMCs, obtained on the day of the yellow fever booster vaccination. The CDR3 DNA reads TGCAGCGTTGCACTAGCGGGGCCCTACGAGCAGTACTTC. As protein: CSVALAGPYEQYF.